Detailed here is one T cell receptor beta chain. The antigen is unknown. Thyroid ultrasound, orbital computed tomography, clinical symptoms, and serum thyroxine and TRAb underpinned diagnoses. The data were taken from a study of T cells in Graves' hyperthyroidism and ophthalmopathy. The germline CDR1 and CDR2 sequences are SQVTM and ANQGSEA. The CDR3 has 14 amino acids. The V gene lost 3 bases and the J gene lost 0 bases, with 11 bases spanning the gap. Whole-study findings and limits: Blood also held most thyroid clonotypes expanded beyond 0.001.

Amplification targeted TCR beta CDR3 regions from RNA transcripts. Primed by the HTBI set, a first-round RT-PCR was run on the TCR CDR3. TCRdb called the multiplex PCR reads again in MiXCR, with one record for every CDR3 protein. The sample yields about 400,000 distinct CDR3 sequences, about 16% seen once. The receptor was isolated from a woman in her 30s with Graves' hyperthyroidism. The rearrangement uses TRBV29-1 and TRBJ1-2, with D unresolved. Source material: blood. The CDR3 reads CSVDWEFANYGYTF. The CDR3 DNA reads as TGCAGCGTTGATTGGGAGTTTGCTAACTATGGCTACACCTTC.